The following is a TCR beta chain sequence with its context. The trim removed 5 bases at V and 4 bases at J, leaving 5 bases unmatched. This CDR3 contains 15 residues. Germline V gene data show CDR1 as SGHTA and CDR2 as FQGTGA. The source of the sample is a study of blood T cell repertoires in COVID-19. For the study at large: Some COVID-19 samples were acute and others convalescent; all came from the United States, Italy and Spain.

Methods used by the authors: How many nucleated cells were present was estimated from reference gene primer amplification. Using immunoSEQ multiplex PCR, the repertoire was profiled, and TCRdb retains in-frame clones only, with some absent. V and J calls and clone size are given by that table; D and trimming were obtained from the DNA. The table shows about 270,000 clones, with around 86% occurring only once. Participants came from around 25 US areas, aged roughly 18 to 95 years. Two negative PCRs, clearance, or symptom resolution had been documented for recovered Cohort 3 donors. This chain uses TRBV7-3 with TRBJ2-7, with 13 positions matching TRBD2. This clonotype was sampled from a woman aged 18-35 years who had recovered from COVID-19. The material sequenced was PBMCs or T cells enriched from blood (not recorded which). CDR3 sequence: CASSQQTSGGYEQYF. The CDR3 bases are TGTGCCAGCAGCCAACAGACTAGCGGGGGGTACGAGCAGTACTTC.